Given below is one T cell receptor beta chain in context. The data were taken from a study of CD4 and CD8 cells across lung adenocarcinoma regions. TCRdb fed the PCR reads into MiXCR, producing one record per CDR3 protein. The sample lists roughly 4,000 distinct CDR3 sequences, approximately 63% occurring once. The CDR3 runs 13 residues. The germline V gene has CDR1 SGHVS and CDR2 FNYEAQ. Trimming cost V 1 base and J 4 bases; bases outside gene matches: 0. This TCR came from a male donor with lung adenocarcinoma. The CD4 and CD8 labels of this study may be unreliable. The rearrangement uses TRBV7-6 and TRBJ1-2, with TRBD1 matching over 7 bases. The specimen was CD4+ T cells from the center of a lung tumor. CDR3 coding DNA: TGTGCCAGCAGCTTAGACAGGGGCTATGGCTACACCTTC. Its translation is CASSLDRGYGYTF.